This is a list of T cell receptor beta chains from one sample in a study of T cells in Graves' hyperthyroidism and ophthalmopathy. From the multiplex PCR reads, TCRdb called clonotypes with MiXCR, one entry per CDR3 protein. The data contain about 510,000 distinct CDR3 sequences, approximately 48% of them singletons. Sequencing input: peripheral blood or thyroid tissue (not recorded which). Receptors were obtained from an adult woman with Graves' disease, either hyperthyroidism or ophthalmopathy (not recorded which). The CDR3 runs from the conserved cysteine through the conserved F or W. A D gene is named only where the DNA matches it firmly. Clone size is given for some rows only: seen once, a few or many times, or a class if the clone is expanded.

D: NA
size: NA
J: TRBJ1-6
V: TRBV6-1
CDR3: CATTGRGGSPLHF
DNA: TGTGCCACTACGGGACGGGGCGGATCACCCCTCCACTTT

D: NA
size: few
J: TRBJ2-7
V: TRBV2
CDR3: CASRAGPSYEQYF
DNA: TGTGCCAGTCGTGCAGGGCCTTCCTACGAGCAGTACTTC

D: NA
size: many
J: TRBJ1-1
V: TRBV7-2
CDR3: CASSRRGFGTEAFF
DNA: TGTGCCAGCAGCCGCAGGGGCTTCGGGACTGAAGCTTTCTTT

D: TRBD1
size: few
J: TRBJ1-2
V: TRBV7-8
CDR3: CASSFYRGADGYTF
DNA: TGTGCCAGCAGCTTTTACAGGGGTGCGGATGGCTACACCTTC

D: NA
size: many
J: TRBJ2-2
V: TRBV19
CDR3: CASSRSQTGELFF
DNA: TGTGCCAGTAGTAGGTCCCAGACCGGGGAGCTGTTTTTT

D: NA
size: NA
J: TRBJ2-5
V: TRBV24-1
CDR3: CATSDSTASGWQTQYF
DNA: TGTGCCACCAGTGATTCGACGGCTTCAGGGTGGCAGACCCAGTACTTC

D: TRBD1
size: few
J: TRBJ1-6
V: TRBV7-9
CDR3: CASSSGTGVTPLHF
DNA: TGTGCCAGCAGCTCCGGGACAGGGGTAACACCCCTCCACTTT

D: TRBD1
size: many
J: TRBJ1-2
V: TRBV7-2
CDR3: CASSLRTGTVDGYTF
DNA: TGTGCCAGCAGCTTAAGAACGGGGACAGTCGACGGCTACACCTTC

D: NA
size: many
J: TRBJ1-2
V: TRBV6-6
CDR3: CASSYSSTNYGYTF
DNA: TGTGCCAGCAGTTACTCGAGCACTAACTATGGCTACACCTTC

D: NA
size: few
J: TRBJ2-7
V: TRBV11-2
CDR3: CASSLDQGTPYEQYF
DNA: TGTGCCAGCAGCTTAGACCAGGGTACCCCCTACGAGCAGTACTTC

D: NA
size: few
J: TRBJ1-2
V: TRBV5-5
CDR3: CASSLGTPHSGYTF
DNA: TGTGCCAGCAGCTTGGGGACCCCGCACAGTGGCTACACCTTC

D: TRBD2
size: NA
J: TRBJ2-6
V: TRBV7-3
CDR3: CASSPWPSGTEAF
DNA: TGTGCCAGCAGCCCGTGGCCAAGCGGGACTGAAGCTTTC

D: TRBD1
size: NA
J: TRBJ2-7
V: TRBV5-1
CDR3: CASTTWGTGGHERYF
DNA: TGCGCCAGCACCACGTGGGGGACAGGGGGCCACGAGCGGTACTTC

D: TRBD1
size: NA
J: TRBJ2-3
V: TRBV29-1
CDR3: CSLRIQGATTDTQYF
DNA: TGCAGCCTTCGAATACAGGGGGCTACGACAGATACGCAGTATTTT

D: TRBD1
size: NA
J: TRBJ1-2
V: TRBV7-9
CDR3: CTSSLTGNGYTF
DNA: TGTACCAGCAGCCTGACAGGGAATGGCTACACCTTC

D: NA
size: few
J: TRBJ1-1
V: TRBV29-1
CDR3: CSVEGGWSTEAFF
DNA: TGCAGCGTTGAAGGGGGCTGGAGCACTGAAGCTTTCTTT

D: TRBD1
size: many
J: TRBJ1-6
V: TRBV2
CDR3: CASSSEGAGSPLHF
DNA: TGTGCCAGCAGTTCGGAGGGGGCAGGTTCACCCCTCCACTTT

D: TRBD1
size: many
J: TRBJ1-3
V: TRBV29-1
CDR3: CSVVQGALGNTIYF
DNA: TGCAGCGTTGTACAGGGGGCGCTTGGAAACACCATATATTTT

D: NA
size: many
J: TRBJ1-2
V: TRBV12-5
CDR3: CASGQTRDYGYTF
DNA: TGTGCTAGTGGACAGACCAGGGACTATGGCTACACCTTC

D: TRBD1
size: once
J: TRBJ1-1
V: TRBV9
CDR3: CASSRKARDRVDFF
DNA: TGTGCCAGCAGCCGGAAGGCCCGGGACAGGGTCGATTTCTTT

D: NA
size: NA
J: TRBJ2-7
V: TRBV15
CDR3: CATSRAGDLSFPYEQYF
DNA: TGTGCCACCAGCAGAGCAGGGGACCTCTCATTCCCCTACGAGCAGTACTTC

D: TRBD1
size: few
J: TRBJ1-3
V: TRBV10-3
CDR3: CAIGGVGNTIYF
DNA: TGTGCCATAGGGGGCGTTGGAAACACCATATATTTT

D: NA
size: NA
J: TRBJ2-5
V: TRBV29-1
CDR3: CSLPAREARRETQYF
DNA: TGCAGCCTCCCCGCGAGGGAAGCCCGCCGGGAGACCCAGTACTTC